This T cell receptor (beta chain) appears in the sequencing data of a study of T cells in Graves' hyperthyroidism and ophthalmopathy. TCR beta CDR3 sequences were amplified from RNA transcripts. Initially, a first-round RT-PCR of the TCR CDR3 employed the HTBI primer set. TCRdb reprocessed the multiplex PCR reads with MiXCR, giving one entry per CDR3 protein. The profile shows about 700,000 distinct CDR3 sequences, around 13% of them singletons. This clonotype was detected many times. For Graves' hyperthyroidism to be stable, ophthalmopathy could not progress within 18 months. CDR3 size: 14 residues. The germline V gene encodes CDR1 SNHLY and CDR2 FYNNEI. The ends were cut back, 6 bases at V and 7 bases at J, with 19 bases in the middle.

The V gene is TRBV2, the J gene TRBJ2-7; D is perhaps TRBD2 (6 bases). The sample was blood. This receptor was identified in a woman younger than 30 with Graves' hyperthyroidism. For the CDR3, the DNA is TGTGCCAGCAGGGAGGGACGGGACTTCGGGGAGCAGTACTTC. Translating gives CASREGRDFGEQYF.